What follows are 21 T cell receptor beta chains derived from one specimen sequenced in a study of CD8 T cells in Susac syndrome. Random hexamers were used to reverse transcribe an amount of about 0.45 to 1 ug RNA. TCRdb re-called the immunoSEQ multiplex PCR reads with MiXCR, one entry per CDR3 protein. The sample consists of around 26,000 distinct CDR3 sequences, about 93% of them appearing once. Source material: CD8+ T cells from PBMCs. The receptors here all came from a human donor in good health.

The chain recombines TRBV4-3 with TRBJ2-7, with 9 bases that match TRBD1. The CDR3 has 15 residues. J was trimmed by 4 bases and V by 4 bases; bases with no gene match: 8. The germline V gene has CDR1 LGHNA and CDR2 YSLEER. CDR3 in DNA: TGCGCCAGCAGCCGATCCGGGACAGGGATTTACGAGCAGTACTTC. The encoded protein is CASSRSGTGIYEQYF.

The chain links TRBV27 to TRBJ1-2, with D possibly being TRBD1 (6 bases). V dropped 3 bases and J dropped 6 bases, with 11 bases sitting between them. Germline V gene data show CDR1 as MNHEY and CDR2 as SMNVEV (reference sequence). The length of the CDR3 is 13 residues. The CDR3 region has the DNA TGTGCCAGCAGTTTGCAGGGGTTTGATGGCTACACCTTC. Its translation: CASSLQGFDGYTF.

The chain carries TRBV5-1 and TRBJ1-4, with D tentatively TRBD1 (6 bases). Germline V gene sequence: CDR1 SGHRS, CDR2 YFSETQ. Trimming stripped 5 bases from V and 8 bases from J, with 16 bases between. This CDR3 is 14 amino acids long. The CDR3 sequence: CASRKAGEGEKLFF. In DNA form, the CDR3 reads TGCGCCAGCAGGAAAGCAGGGGAGGGGGAAAAACTGTTTTTT.

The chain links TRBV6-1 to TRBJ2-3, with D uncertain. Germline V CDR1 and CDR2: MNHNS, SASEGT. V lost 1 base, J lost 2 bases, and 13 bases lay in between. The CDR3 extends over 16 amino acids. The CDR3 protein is CASSEDQVGSTDTQYF. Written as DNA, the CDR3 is TGTGCCAGCAGTGAAGACCAGGTGGGGTCCACAGATACGCAGTATTTT.

For the CDR3, the DNA is TGCGCCAGCAGCCAAGACGGGCAGTCTGGCTACACCTTC. Its translation: CASSQDGQSGYTF. This chain connects TRBV4-3 to TRBJ1-2, with no clear D. Trimming left V 0 bases short and J 7 bases short, with 9 bases between. Germline V gene lookup returns CDR1 LGHNA and CDR2 YSLEER. This CDR3 contains 13 residues.

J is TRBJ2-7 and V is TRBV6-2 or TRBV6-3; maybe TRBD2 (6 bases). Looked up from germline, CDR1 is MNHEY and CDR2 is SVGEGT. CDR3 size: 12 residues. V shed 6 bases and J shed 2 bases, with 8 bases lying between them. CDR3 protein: CASSQRAYEQYF. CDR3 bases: TGTGCCAGCAGCCAGCGGGCCTACGAGCAGTACTTC.

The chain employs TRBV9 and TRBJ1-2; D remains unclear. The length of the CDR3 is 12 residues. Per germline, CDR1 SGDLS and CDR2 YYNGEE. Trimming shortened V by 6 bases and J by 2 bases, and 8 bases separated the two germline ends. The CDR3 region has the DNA TGTGCCAGCATAGGACTCAACTATGGCTACACCTTC. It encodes CASIGLNYGYTF.

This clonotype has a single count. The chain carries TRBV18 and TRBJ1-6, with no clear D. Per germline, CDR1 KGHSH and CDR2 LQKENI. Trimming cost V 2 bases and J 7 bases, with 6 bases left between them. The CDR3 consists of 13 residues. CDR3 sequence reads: CASSPSPNSPLHF. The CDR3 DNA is TGTGCCAGCTCACCAAGTCCCAATTCACCCCTCCACTTT. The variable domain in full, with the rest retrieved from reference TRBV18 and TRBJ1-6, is NAGVMQNPRHLVRRRGQEARLRCSPMKGHSHVYWYRQLPEEGLKFMVYLQKENIIDESGMPKERFSAEFPKEGPSILRIQQVVRGDSAAYFCASSPSPNSPLHFGNGTRLTVT.

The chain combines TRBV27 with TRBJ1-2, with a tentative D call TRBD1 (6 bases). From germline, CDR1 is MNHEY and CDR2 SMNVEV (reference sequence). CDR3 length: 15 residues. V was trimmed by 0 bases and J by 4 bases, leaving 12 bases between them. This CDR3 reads CASSLSARGIYGYTF. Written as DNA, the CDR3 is TGTGCCAGCAGTTTATCGGCCAGGGGAATCTATGGCTACACCTTC.

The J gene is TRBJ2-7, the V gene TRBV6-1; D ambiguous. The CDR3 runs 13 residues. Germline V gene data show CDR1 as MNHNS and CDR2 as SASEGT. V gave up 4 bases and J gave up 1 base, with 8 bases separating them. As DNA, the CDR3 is TGTGCCAGCAGTGCTCAGGAATCCTACGAGCAGTACTTC. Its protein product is CASSAQESYEQYF.

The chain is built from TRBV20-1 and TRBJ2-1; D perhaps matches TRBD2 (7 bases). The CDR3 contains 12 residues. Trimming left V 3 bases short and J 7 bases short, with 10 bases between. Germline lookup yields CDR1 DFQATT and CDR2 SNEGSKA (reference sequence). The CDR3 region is CSARRGQNEQFF. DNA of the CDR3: TGCAGTGCTAGGCGGGGGCAGAATGAGCAGTTCTTC.

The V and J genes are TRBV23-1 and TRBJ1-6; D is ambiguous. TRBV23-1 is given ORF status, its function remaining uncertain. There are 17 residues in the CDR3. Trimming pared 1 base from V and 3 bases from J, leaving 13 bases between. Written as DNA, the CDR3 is TGCGCCAGCAGTCAATTCCCGAGCCGGAACTATAATTCACCCCTCCACTTT. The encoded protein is CASSQFPSRNYNSPLHF.

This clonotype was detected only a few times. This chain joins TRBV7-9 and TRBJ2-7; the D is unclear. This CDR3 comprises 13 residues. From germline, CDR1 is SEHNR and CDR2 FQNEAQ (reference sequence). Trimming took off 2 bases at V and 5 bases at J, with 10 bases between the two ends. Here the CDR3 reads CASSLRYMDEQYF. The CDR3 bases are TGTGCCAGCAGCTTACGGTACATGGACGAGCAGTACTTC. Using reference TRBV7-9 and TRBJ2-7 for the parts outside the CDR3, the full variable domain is DTGVSQNPRHKITKRGQNVTFRCDPISEHNRLYWYRQTLGQGPEFLTYFQNEAQLEKSRLLSDRFSAERPKGSFSTLEIQRTEQGDSAMYLCASSLRYMDEQYFGPGTRLTVT.

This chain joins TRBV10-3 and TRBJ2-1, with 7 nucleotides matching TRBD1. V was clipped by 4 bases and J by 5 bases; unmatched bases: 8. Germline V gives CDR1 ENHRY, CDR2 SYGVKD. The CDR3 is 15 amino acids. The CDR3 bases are TGTGCCATCAGTGTTTGGGGACAGAAAGACAATGAGCAGTTCTTC. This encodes CAISVWGQKDNEQFF.

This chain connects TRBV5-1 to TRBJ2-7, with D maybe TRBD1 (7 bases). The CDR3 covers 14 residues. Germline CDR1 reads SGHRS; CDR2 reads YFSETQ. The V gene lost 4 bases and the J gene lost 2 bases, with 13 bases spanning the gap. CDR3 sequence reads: CASSLGGTAYEQYF. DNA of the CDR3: TGCGCCAGCAGCCTTGGAGGGACAGCCTACGAGCAGTACTTC.

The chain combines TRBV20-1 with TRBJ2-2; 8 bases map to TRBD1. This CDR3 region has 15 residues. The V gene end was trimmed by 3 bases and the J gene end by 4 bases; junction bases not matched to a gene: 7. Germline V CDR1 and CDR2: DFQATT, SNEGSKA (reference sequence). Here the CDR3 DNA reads TGCAGTGCTAGGGAACGACAGGGGAGCACCGGGGAGCTGTTTTTT. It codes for CSARERQGSTGELFF.

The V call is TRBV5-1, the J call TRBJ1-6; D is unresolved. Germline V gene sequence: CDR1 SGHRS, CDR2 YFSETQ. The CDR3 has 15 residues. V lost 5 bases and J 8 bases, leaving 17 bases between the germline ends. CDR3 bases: TGCGCCAGCAGGGCGCAAGGTAACGGCTATTCACCCCTCCACTTT. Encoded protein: CASRAQGNGYSPLHF.

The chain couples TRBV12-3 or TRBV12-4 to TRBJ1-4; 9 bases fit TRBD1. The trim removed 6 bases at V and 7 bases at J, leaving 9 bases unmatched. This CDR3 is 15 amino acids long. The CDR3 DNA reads TGTGCCAGCAGCTCGAGGACAGGGGACACTGAAAAACTGTTTTTT. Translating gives CASSSRTGDTEKLFF.

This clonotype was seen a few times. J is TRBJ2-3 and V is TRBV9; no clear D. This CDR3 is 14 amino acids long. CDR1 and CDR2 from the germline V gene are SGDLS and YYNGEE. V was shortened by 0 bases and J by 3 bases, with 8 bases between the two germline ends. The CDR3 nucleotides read TGTGCCAGCAGCGTAGAAGTAGTAACAGATACGCAGTATTTT. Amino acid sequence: CASSVEVVTDTQYF.

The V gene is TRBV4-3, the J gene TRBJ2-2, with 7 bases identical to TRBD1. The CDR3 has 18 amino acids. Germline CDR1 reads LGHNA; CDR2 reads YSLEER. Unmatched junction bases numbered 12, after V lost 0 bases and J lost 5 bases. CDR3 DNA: TGCGCCAGCAGCCAAGATTCTTTGTTCTCAGGGGGAACCGGGGAGCTGTTTTTT. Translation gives CASSQDSLFSGGTGELFF.

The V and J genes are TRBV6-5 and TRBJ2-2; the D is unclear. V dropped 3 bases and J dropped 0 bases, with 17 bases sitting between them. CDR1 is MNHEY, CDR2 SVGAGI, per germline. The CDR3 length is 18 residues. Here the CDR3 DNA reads TGTGCCAGCAGTTATTTTCACCGAATGGAAGCGAACACCGGGGAGCTGTTTTTT. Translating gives CASSYFHRMEANTGELFF.